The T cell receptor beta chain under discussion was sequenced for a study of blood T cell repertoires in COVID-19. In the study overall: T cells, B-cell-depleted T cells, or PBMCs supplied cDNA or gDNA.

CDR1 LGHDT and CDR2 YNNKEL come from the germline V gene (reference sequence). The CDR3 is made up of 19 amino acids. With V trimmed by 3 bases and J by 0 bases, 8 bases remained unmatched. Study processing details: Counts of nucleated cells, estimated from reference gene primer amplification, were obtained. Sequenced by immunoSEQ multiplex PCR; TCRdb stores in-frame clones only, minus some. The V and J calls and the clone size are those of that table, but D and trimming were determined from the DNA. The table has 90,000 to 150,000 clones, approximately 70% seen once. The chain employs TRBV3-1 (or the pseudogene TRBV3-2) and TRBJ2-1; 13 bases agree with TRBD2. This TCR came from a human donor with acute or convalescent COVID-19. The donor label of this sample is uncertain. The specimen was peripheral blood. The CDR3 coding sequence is TGTGCCAGCAGCCAGAGACTAGCGGGGGGTCTCAGCTCCTACAATGAGCAGTTCTTC. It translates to CASSQRLAGGLSSYNEQFF.